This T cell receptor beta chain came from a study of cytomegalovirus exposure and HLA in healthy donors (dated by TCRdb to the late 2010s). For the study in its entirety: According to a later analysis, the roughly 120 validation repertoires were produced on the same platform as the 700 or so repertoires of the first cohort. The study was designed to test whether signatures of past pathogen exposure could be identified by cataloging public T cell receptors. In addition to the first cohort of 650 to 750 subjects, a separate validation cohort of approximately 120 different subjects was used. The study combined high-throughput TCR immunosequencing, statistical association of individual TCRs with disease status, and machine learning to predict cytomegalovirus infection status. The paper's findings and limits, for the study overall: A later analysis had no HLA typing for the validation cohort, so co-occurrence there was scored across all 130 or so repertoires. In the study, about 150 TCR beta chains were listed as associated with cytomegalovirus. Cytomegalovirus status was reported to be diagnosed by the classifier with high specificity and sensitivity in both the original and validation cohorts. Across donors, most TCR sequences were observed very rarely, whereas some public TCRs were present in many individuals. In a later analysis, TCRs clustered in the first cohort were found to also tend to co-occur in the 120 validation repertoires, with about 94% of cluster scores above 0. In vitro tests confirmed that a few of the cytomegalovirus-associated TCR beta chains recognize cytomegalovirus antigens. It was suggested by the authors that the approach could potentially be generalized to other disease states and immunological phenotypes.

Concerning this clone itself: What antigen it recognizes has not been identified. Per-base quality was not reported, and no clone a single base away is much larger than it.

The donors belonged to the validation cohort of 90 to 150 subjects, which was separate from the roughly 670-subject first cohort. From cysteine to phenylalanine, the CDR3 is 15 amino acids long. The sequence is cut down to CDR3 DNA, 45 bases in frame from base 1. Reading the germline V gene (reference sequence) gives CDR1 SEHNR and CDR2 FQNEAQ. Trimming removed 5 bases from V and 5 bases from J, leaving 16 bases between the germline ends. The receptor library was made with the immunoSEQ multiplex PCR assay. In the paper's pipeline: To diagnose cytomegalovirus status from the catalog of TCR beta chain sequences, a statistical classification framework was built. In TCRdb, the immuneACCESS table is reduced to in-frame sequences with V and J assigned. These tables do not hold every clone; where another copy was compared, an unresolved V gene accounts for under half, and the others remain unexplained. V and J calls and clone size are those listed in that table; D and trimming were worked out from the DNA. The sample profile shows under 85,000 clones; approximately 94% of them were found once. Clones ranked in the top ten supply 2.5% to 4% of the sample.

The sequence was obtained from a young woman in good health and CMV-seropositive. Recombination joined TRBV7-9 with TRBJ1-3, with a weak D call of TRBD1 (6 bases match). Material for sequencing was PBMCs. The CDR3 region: CASSPRGGPRNTIYF. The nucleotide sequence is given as TGTGCCAGCAGCCCTAGGGGGGGACCGAGAAACACCATATATTTT.